These 6 T cell receptor beta chains came from one sample sequenced in a study of regulatory T cells in long-lasting Graves disease. To make TCR beta libraries, researchers used iRepertoire HTBI primers and Arm-PCR of CDR3 regions. One entry per CDR3 protein, called by TCRdb with MiXCR from the multiplex PCR reads. The sample carries a few hundred thousand distinct CDR3 sequences, approximately 25% recorded once. Time point defined: persistent/refractory GD, antithyroid drugs over 5 years with positive TRAb. PBMC RNA served as the TCR library source. Sequenced here: peripheral blood mononuclear cells (PBMCs), sampled when the disease was refractory, from a patient treated with antithyroid drugs. The receptors here all came from a woman aged 40 to 49 with Graves disease.

This clonotype was detected ten times or more. V usage is TRBV9 and J usage is TRBJ2-5; 10 bases align to TRBD2. The ends lost 0 bases at V and 1 base at J; junction bases unmatched: 3. The CDR3 contains 16 residues. CDR1 and CDR2 (germline): SGDLS, YYNGEE. The CDR3 nucleotides are TGTGCCAGCAGCGTAGATAGCGGGAGGTTCCAAGAGACCCAGTACTTC. Translating it yields CASSVDSGRFQETQYF.

This clonotype appeared a few times. J is TRBJ1-5 and V is TRBV4-1; the D gene is possibly TRBD1 (6 bases). Looked up from germline, CDR1 is MGHRA and CDR2 is YSYEKL. V gave up 0 bases and J gave up 3 bases, with 12 bases separating them. The CDR3 is 16 amino acids. The CDR3 DNA sequence: TGCGCCAGCAGCCAAGATGTACAGGGAAACAATCAGCCCCAGCATTTT. Protein product: CASSQDVQGNNQPQHF.

Many counts were recorded for this clonotype. The gene calls are TRBV28 and TRBJ1-5, with D uncertain. CDR1 is MDHEN, CDR2 SYDVKM, per germline. This CDR3 comprises 14 residues. V lost 2 bases and J 1 base, leaving 6 bases between the germline ends. The CDR3 DNA reads TGTGCCAGCAGTTTACGTGAAAGCAATCAGCCCCAGCATTTT. The encoded protein is CASSLRESNQPQHF.

This chain uses TRBV7-2 with TRBJ2-1; the D call may be TRBD1 or TRBD2 (5 bases each). CDR1 and CDR2 from the germline V gene are SGHTA and FQGNSA. The CDR3 runs to 16 residues. V was clipped by 5 bases and J by 15 bases, with 29 bases between them. The CDR3 reads CASSPQNGTMPYKLFF. The CDR3 coding sequence is TGTGCCAGCAGCCCCCAAAACGGGACCATGCCCTACAAGCTGTTCTTC. The complete variable domain, with remaining parts taken from reference TRBV7-2 and TRBJ2-1, reads GAGVSQSPSNKVTEKGKDVELRCDPISGHTALYWYRQSLGQGLEFLIYFQGNSAPDKSGLPSDRFSAERTGGSVSTLTIQRTQQEDSAVYLCASSPQNGTMPYKLFFGPGTRLTVL.

The V call is TRBV9, the J call TRBJ2-7, with 9 bases aligning to TRBD1. Germline CDR1 SGDLS, CDR2 YYNGEE. V was pared by 4 bases and J by 7 bases, with 15 bases of the junction left unmatched. There are 16 residues in the CDR3. For the CDR3, the DNA is TGTGCCAGCAGCCCCAACCCCCGGGACAGGGCAGGTGAGCAGTACTTC. This translates into CASSPNPRDRAGEQYF.

This clonotype has ten or more counts. This chain uses TRBV2 with TRBJ2-7; TRBD2 aligns across 7 bases. The CDR3 is 15 amino acids. Germline V lookup: CDR1 SNHLY, CDR2 FYNNEI. Trimming cost V 3 bases and J 3 bases; bases outside gene matches: 8. The CDR3 reads CASSDPGGIDYEQYF. CDR3 coding DNA: TGTGCCAGCAGTGATCCCGGGGGGATTGACTACGAGCAGTACTTC.